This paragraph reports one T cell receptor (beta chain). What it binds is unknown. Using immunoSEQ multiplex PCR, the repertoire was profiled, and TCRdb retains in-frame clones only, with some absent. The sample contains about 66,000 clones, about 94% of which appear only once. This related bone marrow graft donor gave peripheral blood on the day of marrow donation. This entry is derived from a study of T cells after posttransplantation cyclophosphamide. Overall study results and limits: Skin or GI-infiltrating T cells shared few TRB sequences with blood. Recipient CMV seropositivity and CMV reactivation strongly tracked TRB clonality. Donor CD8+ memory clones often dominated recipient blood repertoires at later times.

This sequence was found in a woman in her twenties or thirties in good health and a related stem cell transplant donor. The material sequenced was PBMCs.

CDR3 nucleotides: TGCGCCAGCAGGGGGGGGTATACAGATACGCAGTATTTT. It yields the protein CASRGGYTDTQYF. The rearrangement uses TRBV10-1 and TRBJ2-3; TRBD2 agrees at 7 bases. Germline V CDR1 and CDR2: WNHNN, SYGVQD (reference sequence). This CDR3 contains 13 residues. V lost 6 bases, J lost 3 bases, and 3 bases stayed unmatched.